One sample yielded the 8 T cell receptor beta chains listed below, sequenced in a study of blood T cell repertoires in COVID-19. Repertoires were generated with immunoSEQ multiplex PCR, while TCRdb's copy carries only in-frame clones and drops some. The table records 250,000 to 350,000 clones, about four fifths of them present only once. Sequencing input: peripheral blood. The receptors come from a woman aged 45-65 years with acute or convalescent COVID-19.

The chain couples TRBV2 to TRBJ2-2; maybe TRBD1 (6 bases). The CDR3 consists of 16 residues. V lost 6 bases to trimming and J lost 5 bases, with 19 bases between them. Germline V gene lookup returns CDR1 SNHLY and CDR2 FYNNEI. The CDR3 loop is CASSKGVPSGTGELFF. For the CDR3, the DNA is TGTGCCAGCAGCAAGGGGGTCCCCTCGGGGACCGGGGAGCTGTTTTTT.

V and J are TRBV11-3 and TRBJ2-2, with 8 bases identical to TRBD1. Germline V gives CDR1 SGHNT, CDR2 YENEEA. The CDR3 extends over 16 amino acids. With 0 bases clipped from V and 4 bases from J, the junction kept 4 bases outside the gene matches. This CDR3 reads CASSLDVTGGTGELFF. DNA for the CDR3: TGTGCCAGCAGCTTAGATGTCACAGGGGGCACCGGGGAGCTGTTTTTT.

This clone was counted a few times. The chain links TRBV6-5 to TRBJ1-5; TRBD1 matches 7 bases. V was clipped by 4 bases and J by 3 bases; unmatched bases: 6. This CDR3 comprises 15 residues. Germline CDR1 MNHEY, CDR2 SVGAGI. CDR3 in amino acids: CASSSSGGNNQPQHF. The CDR3 coding sequence is TGTGCCAGCAGTTCGTCAGGGGGTAACAATCAGCCCCAGCATTTT.

Only a few counts were recorded for this clone. The genes are TRBV13 and TRBJ1-6; D uncertain. Germline-derived CDR1 and CDR2 are PRHDT and FYEKMQ (reference sequence). Trimming removed 4 bases at V and 7 bases at J, with 17 bases between. This CDR3 is built from 16 residues. The CDR3 spells CASSSSGRGRNSPLHF. The CDR3 DNA reads TGTGCCAGCAGCTCTTCCGGGAGAGGGAGGAATTCACCCCTCCACTTT.

About this clone itself: At one boundary the junction diverges from the germline segment, which might be a read error. The rearrangement uses TRBV5-1 and TRBJ1-2; possible D gene TRBD1, 6 bases. The CDR3 is 14 amino acids. The germline V gene has CDR1 SGHRS and CDR2 YFSETQ. CDR3 protein: CASTLGPGATGYTF. The CDR3 DNA reads TGCGCCAGCACCTTGGGTCCAGGGGCCACCGGCTACACCTTC.

The J gene is TRBJ1-2, the V gene TRBV19; D not certain. Germline values: CDR1 LNHDA, CDR2 SQIVND (reference sequence). Trimming cost V 3 bases and J 1 base, with 12 bases left between them. CDR3 length: 15 amino acids. The CDR3 nucleotides are TGTGCCAGTAGTATGCAGCGCGGCATTAACTATGGCTACACCTTC. This encodes CASSMQRGINYGYTF.

The chain is built from TRBV6-4 and TRBJ1-2; TRBD1 is a possible D gene (6 bases). The CDR3 covers 12 residues. Looked up from germline, CDR1 is MRHNA and CDR2 is SNTAGT. V lost 5 bases and J lost 8, with 12 bases in between. CDR3 nucleotide sequence: TGTGCCAGCAGTTCAGGGGTTGTGGGCTACACCTTC. It yields the protein CASSSGVVGYTF.

This clone appeared once. V gene TRBV10-3 combines with J gene TRBJ2-5; 12 bases line up with TRBD2. The germline gives CDR1 ENHRY, CDR2 SYGVKD. J lost 2 bases, V lost 2 bases, and 0 bases had no gene match. The CDR3 covers 15 residues. CDR3 in DNA: TGTGCCATCAGTGAGGGGACTAGCGGGCAAGAGACCCAGTACTTC. Translating gives CAISEGTSGQETQYF.